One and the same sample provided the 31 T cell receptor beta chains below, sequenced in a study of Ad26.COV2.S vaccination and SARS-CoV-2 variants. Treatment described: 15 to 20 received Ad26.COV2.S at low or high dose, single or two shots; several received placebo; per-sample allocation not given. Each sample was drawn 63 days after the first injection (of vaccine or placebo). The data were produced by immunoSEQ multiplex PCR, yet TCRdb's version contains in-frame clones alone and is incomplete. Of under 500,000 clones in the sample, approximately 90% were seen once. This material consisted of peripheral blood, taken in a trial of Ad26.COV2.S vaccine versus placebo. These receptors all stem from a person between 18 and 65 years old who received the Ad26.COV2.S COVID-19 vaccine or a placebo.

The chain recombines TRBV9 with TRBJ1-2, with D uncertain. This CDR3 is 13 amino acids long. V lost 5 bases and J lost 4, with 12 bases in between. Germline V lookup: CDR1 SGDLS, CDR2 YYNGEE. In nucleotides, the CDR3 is TGTGCCAGCAGTGGAGGACGGTTCTATGGCTACACCTTC. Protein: CASSGGRFYGYTF.

The CDR3, as DNA: TGCGCCAGCAGTGAGTACGGTTTTGGAGCTTTCTTT. Its translation: CASSEYGFGAFF. The gene calls are TRBV10-1 and TRBJ1-1; no clear D. V was pared by 1 base and J by 10 bases, with 10 bases between. This CDR3 contains 12 residues. Germline CDR1 reads WNHNN; CDR2 reads SYGVQD (reference sequence).

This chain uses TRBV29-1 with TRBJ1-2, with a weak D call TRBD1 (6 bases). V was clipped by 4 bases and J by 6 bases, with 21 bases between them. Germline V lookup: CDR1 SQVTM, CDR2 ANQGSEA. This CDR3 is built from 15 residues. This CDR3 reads CSVVEGGIFYDGYTF. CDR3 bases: TGCAGCGTTGTTGAGGGGGGGATTTTCTATGATGGCTACACCTTC. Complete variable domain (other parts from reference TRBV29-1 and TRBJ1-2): SAVISQKPSRDICQRGTSLTIQCQVDSQVTMMFWYRQQPGQSLTLIATANQGSEATYESGFVIDKFPISRPNLTFSTLTVSNMSPEDSSIYLCSVVEGGIFYDGYTFGSGTRLTVV.

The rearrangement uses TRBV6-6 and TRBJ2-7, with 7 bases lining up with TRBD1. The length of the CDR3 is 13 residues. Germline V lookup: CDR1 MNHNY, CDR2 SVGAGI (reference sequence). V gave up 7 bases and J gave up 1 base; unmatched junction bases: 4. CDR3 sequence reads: CASNRDRSYEQYF. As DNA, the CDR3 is TGTGCCAGCAACAGGGACAGATCCTACGAGCAGTACTTC.

The CDR3 region has the DNA TGTGCCAGCAGTTACTCAGGCGTGAATGAAAAACTGTTTTTT. Translation gives CASSYSGVNEKLFF. This rearrangement joins TRBV6-5 to TRBJ1-4; D is uncertain. Trimming left V 0 bases short and J 5 bases short, with 7 bases between. This CDR3 region has 14 residues. Germline V CDR1 and CDR2: MNHEY, SVGAGI.

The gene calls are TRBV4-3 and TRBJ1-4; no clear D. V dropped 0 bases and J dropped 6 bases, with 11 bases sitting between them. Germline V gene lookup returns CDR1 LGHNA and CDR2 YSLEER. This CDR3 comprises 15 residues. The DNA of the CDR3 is TGCGCCAGCAGCCAAGATTCAGTGGTGTATGAAAAACTGTTTTTT. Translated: CASSQDSVVYEKLFF.

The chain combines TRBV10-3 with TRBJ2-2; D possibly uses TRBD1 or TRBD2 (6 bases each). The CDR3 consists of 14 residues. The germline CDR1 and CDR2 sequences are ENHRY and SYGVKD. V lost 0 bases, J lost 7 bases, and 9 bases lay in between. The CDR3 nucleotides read TGTGCCATCAGTGAGTCCGGGGGCCACGGGGAGCTGTTTTTT. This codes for CAISESGGHGELFF.

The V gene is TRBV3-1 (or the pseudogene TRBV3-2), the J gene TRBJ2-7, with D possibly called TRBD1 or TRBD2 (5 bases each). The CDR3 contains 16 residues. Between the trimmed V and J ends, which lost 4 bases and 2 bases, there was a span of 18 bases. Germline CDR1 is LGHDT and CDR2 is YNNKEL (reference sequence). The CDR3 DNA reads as TGTGCCAGCAGCCCGCTACGGGGCAGCCCAACCTACGAGCAGTACTTC. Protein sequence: CASSPLRGSPTYEQYF.

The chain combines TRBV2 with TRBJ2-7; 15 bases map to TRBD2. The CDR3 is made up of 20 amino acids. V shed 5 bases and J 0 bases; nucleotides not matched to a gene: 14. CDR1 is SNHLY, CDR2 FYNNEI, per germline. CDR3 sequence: CASSPPYPGLAGGNSYEQYF. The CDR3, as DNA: TGTGCCAGCAGTCCTCCGTACCCGGGACTAGCGGGGGGTAACTCCTACGAGCAGTACTTC.

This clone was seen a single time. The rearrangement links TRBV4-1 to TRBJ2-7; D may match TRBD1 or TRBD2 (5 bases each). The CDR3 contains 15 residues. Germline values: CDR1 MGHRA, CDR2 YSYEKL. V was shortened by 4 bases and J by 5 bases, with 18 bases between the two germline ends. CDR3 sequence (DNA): TGCGCCAGCAGCCCCGATAGCAGGGACGTGCACGAGCAGTACTTC. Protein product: CASSPDSRDVHEQYF.

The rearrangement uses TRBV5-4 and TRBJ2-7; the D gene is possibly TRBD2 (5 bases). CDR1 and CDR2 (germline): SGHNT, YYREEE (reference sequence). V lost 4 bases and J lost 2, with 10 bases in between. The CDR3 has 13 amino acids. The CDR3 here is CASSGLGAYEQYF. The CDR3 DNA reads TGTGCCAGCAGCGGACTGGGAGCCTACGAGCAGTACTTC.

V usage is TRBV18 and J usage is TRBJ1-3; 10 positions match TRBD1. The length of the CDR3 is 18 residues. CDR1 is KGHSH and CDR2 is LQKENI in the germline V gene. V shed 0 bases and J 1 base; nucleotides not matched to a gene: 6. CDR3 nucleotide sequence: TGTGCCAGCTCACCACCCGACAGGGGGCGCAAGTCTGGAAACACCATATATTTT. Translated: CASSPPDRGRKSGNTIYF. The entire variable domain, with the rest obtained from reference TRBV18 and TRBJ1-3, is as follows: NAGVMQNPRHLVRRRGQEARLRCSPMKGHSHVYWYRQLPEEGLKFMVYLQKENIIDESGMPKERFSAEFPKEGPSILRIQQVVRGDSAAYFCASSPPDRGRKSGNTIYFGEGSWLTVV.

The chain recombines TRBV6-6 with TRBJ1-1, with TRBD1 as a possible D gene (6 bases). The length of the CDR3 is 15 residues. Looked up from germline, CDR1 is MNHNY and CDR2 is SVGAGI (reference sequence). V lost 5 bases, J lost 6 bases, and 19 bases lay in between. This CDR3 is CASSLSTGFVAEAFF. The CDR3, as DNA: TGTGCCAGCAGTCTAAGTACAGGGTTCGTCGCTGAAGCTTTCTTT.

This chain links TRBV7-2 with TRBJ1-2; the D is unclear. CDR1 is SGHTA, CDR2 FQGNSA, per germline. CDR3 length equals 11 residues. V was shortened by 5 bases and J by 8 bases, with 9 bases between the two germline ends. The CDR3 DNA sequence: TGTGCCAGCAGCCTAAGTGGAGGCTACACCTTC. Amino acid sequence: CASSLSGGYTF.

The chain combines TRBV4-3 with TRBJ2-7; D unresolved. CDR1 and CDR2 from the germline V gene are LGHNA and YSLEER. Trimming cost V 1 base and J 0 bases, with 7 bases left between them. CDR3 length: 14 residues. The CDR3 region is CASSQGVGSYEQYF. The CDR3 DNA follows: TGCGCCAGCAGCCAAGGGGTCGGCTCCTACGAGCAGTACTTC.

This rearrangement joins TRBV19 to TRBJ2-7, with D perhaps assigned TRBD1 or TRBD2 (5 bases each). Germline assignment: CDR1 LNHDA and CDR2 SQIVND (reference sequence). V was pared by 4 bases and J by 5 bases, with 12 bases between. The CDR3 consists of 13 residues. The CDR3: CASSTMGENEQYF. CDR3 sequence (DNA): TGTGCCAGTAGTACGATGGGGGAGAACGAGCAGTACTTC.

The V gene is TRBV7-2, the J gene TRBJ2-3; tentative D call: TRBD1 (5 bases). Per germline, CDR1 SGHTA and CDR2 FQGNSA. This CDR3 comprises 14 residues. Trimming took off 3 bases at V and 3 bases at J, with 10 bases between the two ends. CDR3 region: CASSLMRQTDTQYF. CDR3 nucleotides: TGTGCCAGCAGCTTGATGAGACAGACAGATACGCAGTATTTT.

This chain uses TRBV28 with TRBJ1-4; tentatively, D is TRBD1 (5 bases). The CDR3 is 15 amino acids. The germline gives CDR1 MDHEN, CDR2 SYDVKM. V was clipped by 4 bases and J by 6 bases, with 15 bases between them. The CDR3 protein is CASSSSGGGYEKLFF. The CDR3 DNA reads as TGTGCCAGCAGTTCTTCTGGGGGGGGATATGAAAAACTGTTTTTT.

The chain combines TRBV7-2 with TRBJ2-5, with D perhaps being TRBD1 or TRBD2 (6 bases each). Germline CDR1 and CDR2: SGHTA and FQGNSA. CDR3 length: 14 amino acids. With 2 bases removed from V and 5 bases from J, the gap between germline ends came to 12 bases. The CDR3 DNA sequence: TGTGCCAGCAGCTTATTTGGGGGGCCGGAGACCCAGTACTTC. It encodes CASSLFGGPETQYF.

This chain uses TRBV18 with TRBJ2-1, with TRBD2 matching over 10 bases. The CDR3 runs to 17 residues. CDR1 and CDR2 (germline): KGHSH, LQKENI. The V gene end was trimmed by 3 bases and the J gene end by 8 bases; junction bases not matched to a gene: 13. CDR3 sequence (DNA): TGTGCCAGCTCACCGATTCTAGCGGGGGTTACCCGGGATGAGCAGTTCTTC. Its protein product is CASSPILAGVTRDEQFF.

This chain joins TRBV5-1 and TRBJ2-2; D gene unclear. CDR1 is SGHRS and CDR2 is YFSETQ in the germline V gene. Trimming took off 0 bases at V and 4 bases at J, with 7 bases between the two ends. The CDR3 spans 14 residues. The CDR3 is CASSLAPGTGELFF. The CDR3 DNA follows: TGCGCCAGCAGCTTGGCCCCTGGCACCGGGGAGCTGTTTTTT.

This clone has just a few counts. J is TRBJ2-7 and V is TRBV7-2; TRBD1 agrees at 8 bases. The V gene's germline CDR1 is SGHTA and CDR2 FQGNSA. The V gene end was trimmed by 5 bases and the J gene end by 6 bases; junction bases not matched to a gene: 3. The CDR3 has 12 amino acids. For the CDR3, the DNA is TGTGCCAGCAGCCGGACAGGGTTCGAGCAGTACTTC. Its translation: CASSRTGFEQYF.

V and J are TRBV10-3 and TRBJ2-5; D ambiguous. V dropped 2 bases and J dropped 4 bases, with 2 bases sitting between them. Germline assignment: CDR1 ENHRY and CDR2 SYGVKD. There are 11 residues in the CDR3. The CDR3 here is CAISEAETQYF. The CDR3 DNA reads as TGTGCCATCAGTGAGGCAGAGACCCAGTACTTC.

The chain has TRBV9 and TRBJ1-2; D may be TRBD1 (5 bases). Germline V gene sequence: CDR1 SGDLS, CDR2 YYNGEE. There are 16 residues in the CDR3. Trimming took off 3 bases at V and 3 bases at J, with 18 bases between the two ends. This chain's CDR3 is CASSAARGREDYGYTF. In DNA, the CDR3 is TGTGCCAGCAGCGCCGCTCGGGGGAGGGAAGACTATGGCTACACCTTC.

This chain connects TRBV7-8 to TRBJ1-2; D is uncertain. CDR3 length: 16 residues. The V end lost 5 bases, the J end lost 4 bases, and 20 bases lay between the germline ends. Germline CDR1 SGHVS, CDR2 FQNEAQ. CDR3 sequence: CASSVLLREPLYGYTF. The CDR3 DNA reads TGTGCCAGCAGCGTTCTTCTGAGAGAACCCCTCTATGGCTACACCTTC.

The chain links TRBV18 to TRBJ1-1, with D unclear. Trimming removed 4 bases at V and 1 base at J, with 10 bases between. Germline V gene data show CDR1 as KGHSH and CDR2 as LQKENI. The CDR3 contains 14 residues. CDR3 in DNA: TGTGCCAGCTCACAAGAGTCGGCGAACACTGAAGCTTTCTTT. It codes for CASSQESANTEAFF.

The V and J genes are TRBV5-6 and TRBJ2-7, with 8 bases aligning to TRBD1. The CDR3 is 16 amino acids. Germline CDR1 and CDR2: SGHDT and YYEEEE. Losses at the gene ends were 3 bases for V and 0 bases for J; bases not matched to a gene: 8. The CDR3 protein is CASSWTGTGLSYEQYF. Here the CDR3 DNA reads TGTGCCAGCAGCTGGACCGGGACAGGCCTCTCCTACGAGCAGTACTTC.

CDR3 bases: TGTGCCAGTAGGCACCGGGACAGTGGATACAATGAGCAGTTCTTC. This sequence encodes CASRHRDSGYNEQFF. V usage is TRBV19 and J usage is TRBJ2-1, with TRBD1 matching 7 bases. V was clipped by 6 bases and J by 4 bases; unmatched bases: 9. The CDR3 sequence is 15 residues long. Germline V gives CDR1 LNHDA, CDR2 SQIVND (reference sequence).

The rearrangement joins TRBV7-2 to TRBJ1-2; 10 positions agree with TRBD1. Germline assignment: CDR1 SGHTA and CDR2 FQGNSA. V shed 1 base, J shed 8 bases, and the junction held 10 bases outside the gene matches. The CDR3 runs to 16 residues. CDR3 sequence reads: CASSLGPRGQGTGYTF. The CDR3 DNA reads TGTGCCAGCAGCTTAGGACCCAGGGGACAGGGGACCGGCTACACCTTC.

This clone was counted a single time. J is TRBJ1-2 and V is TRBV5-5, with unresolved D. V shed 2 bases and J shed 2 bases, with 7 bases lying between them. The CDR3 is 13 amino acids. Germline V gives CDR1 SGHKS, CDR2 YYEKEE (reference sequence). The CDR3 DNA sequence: TGTGCCAGCAGCTTTGAACAGAACTATGGCTACACCTTC. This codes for CASSFEQNYGYTF.

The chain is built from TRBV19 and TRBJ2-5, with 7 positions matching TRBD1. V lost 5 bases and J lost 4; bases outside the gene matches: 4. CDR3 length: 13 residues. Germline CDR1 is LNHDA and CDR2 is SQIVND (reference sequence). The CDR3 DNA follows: TGTGCCAGTAGTGAAGGGGGCAGAGAGACCCAGTACTTC. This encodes CASSEGGRETQYF.